Presented here are 3 T cell receptor beta chains from one specimen sequenced in a study of T-cell memory formation after mild COVID-19. Via MiXCR, TCRdb re-called the 5' RACE reads, giving one row per CDR3 protein. Among 580,000 or so distinct CDR3 sequences listed, 15% to 20% were seen once. Sequencing input: PBMCs or a T cell subset sorted from them (not recorded which). All receptors come from an adult woman who had mild COVID-19 (a few samples of this study predate the infection). Cell type and time point are not known.

The chain recombines TRBV12-3 or TRBV12-4 with TRBJ2-5, with unresolved D. V dropped 3 bases and J dropped 10 bases, with 18 bases sitting between them. The CDR3 is 14 residues long. The CDR3 here is CASSFAGSPLLQYF. CDR3 DNA: TGTGCCAGCAGTTTCGCCGGGTCGCCGCTTCTCCAGTACTTC.

The chain links TRBV7-9 to TRBJ2-7; tentatively, D is TRBD2 (6 bases). Trimming cost V 4 bases and J 3 bases, with 19 bases left between them. The CDR3 consists of 16 residues. Per germline, CDR1 SEHNR and CDR2 FQNEAQ (reference sequence). The CDR3 DNA is TGTGCCAGCAGCTCCGCCCAACTAGCCCCCCTCTACGAGCAGTACTTC. Amino acids: CASSSAQLAPLYEQYF.

As DNA, the CDR3 is TGCGCCAGCAGCCCTGGTTTTAGCACTGAAGCTTTCTTT. The encoded protein is CASSPGFSTEAFF. The chain is built from TRBV4-1 and TRBJ1-1; D gene ambiguous. CDR3 length equals 13 residues. Germline CDR1 reads MGHRA; CDR2 reads YSYEKL. The germline V and J ends were trimmed by 4 bases and 4 bases, with 10 bases remaining between them.